These 19 T cell receptor beta chains originate from one sample sequenced in a study of human T cells and chemical hapten exposure. Time point in this sample: patch test 3, about 24 weeks after DPC sensitization. Treatment noted: therapeutic diphenylcyclopropenone sensitization with weekly scalp DPC. TCRdb passed the RACE reads through MiXCR, listing each CDR3 protein once. The data show 55,000 to 75,000 distinct CDR3 sequences, with 9.5% to 15% seen just once and roughly 2.4% held by the top ten. The input for sequencing was whole blood, taken in connection with sensitization to the hapten diphenylcyclopropenone (DPC). These receptors originate from a man younger than 45 with alopecia areata. Some clones in this sample may be carry-over from other donors' samples.

This clonotype was counted a few times. J is TRBJ2-1 and V is TRBV5-1; unclear D gene. The CDR3 length is 13 residues. The germline CDR1 and CDR2 sequences are SGHRS and YFSETQ. V lost 0 bases and J lost 5, with 6 bases in between. CDR3: CASSLDQNNEQFF. CDR3 bases: TGCGCCAGCAGCTTGGACCAGAACAATGAGCAGTTCTTC.

Here the CDR3 reads CASSLNGGVADTQYF. CDR3 nucleotide sequence: TGTGCCAGCAGCTTAAACGGCGGGGTCGCAGATACGCAGTATTTT. The rearrangement uses TRBV11-3 and TRBJ2-3; possibly TRBD2 for D (6 bases). CDR3 length: 15 residues. V was cut by 2 bases and J by 4 bases, with 13 bases left in between. Looked up from germline, CDR1 is SGHNT and CDR2 is YENEEA.

This clonotype was seen many times. The V and J genes are TRBV5-4 and TRBJ2-2; D is possibly TRBD1 (5 bases). V was trimmed by 2 bases and J by 0 bases, leaving 14 bases between them. This CDR3 is built from 17 residues. Per germline, CDR1 SGHNT and CDR2 YYREEE (reference sequence). The CDR3, as DNA: TGTGCCAGCAGCTTAATACCTCTACAGGCGAACACCGGGGAGCTGTTTTTT. It codes for CASSLIPLQANTGELFF.

The V call is TRBV6-6, the J call TRBJ2-6; TRBD1 aligns across 8 bases. The germline gives CDR1 MNHNY, CDR2 SVGAGI (reference sequence). Trimming removed 0 bases from V and 0 bases from J; junction bases left unmatched: 4. The CDR3 length is 18 residues. CDR3 in DNA: TGTGCCAGCAGTTACTCAGGGACAGGTACCTCTGGGGCCAACGTCCTGACTTTC. Residues: CASSYSGTGTSGANVLTF.

V and J are TRBV27 and TRBJ2-5; 14 nucleotides align to TRBD2. Looked up from germline, CDR1 is MNHEY and CDR2 is SMNVEV (reference sequence). The CDR3 is 19 amino acids. Germline trimming cut 5 bases from V and 1 base from J; bases unmatched to any gene: 12. CDR3 sequence: CASSPGTLGLAGAQETQYF. In DNA form, the CDR3 reads TGTGCCAGCAGTCCCGGAACTCTGGGACTAGCGGGGGCCCAAGAGACCCAGTACTTC.

The chain employs TRBV12-3 or TRBV12-4 and TRBJ2-5; 7 positions agree with TRBD1. The V gene end was trimmed by 5 bases and the J gene end by 3 bases; junction bases not matched to a gene: 12. The CDR3 covers 16 residues. The CDR3 DNA is TGTGCCAGCAGTCCAGTGACAGGGCATTTGAAAGAGACCCAGTACTTC. It yields the protein CASSPVTGHLKETQYF.

This clonotype was observed at least ten times. The rearrangement links TRBV19 to TRBJ2-2, with 8 bases identical to TRBD1. The CDR3 is 14 residues long. CDR1 and CDR2 from the germline V gene are LNHDA and SQIVND (reference sequence). Unmatched junction bases numbered 7, after V lost 9 bases and J lost 4 bases. As DNA, the CDR3 is TGTGCCAGCTCCAGGGGGCCGAGCACCGGGGAGCTGTTTTTT. This translates into CASSRGPSTGELFF.

The chain combines TRBV4-1 with TRBJ1-1; D remains ambiguous. The CDR3 contains 15 residues. Looked up from germline, CDR1 is MGHRA and CDR2 is YSYEKL. Trimming shortened V by 1 base and J by 6 bases, and 15 bases separated the two germline ends. The CDR3 sequence is CASSQGWTGSAEAFF. Written as DNA, the CDR3 is TGCGCCAGCAGCCAAGGTTGGACGGGGAGCGCTGAAGCTTTCTTT.

The chain combines TRBV4-3 with TRBJ1-6; D is unresolved. CDR1 LGHNA and CDR2 YSLEER come from the germline V gene. Trimming cost V 7 bases and J 14 bases, with 15 bases left between them. The CDR3 runs 12 residues. The CDR3 sequence: CASKQGLKALHF. DNA for the CDR3: TGCGCCAGCAAACAAGGTTTAAAGGCCCTCCACTTT.

In its sample, this clonotype was seen a few times. The V gene is TRBV4-2, the J gene TRBJ1-1, with 7 bases lining up with TRBD1. This CDR3 region has 16 residues. V shed 3 bases, J shed 4 bases, and the junction held 11 bases outside the gene matches. Per germline, CDR1 LGHNA and CDR2 YNFKEQ. The CDR3 nucleotides are TGTGCCAGCAGCCATCTAGGGAGGGGGCCGAGCACTGAAGCTTTCTTT. Protein sequence: CASSHLGRGPSTEAFF.

This clonotype has at least ten counts. The chain employs TRBV20-1 and TRBJ2-1, with 10 bases fitting TRBD1. The germline CDR1 and CDR2 sequences are DFQATT and SNEGSKA (reference sequence). The CDR3 is made up of 13 amino acids. Trimming took 1 base from V and 6 from J; bases not matched to a gene: 0. The chain's CDR3 is CSARGDRGNEQFF. The CDR3 bases are TGCAGTGCTAGAGGGGACAGGGGCAATGAGCAGTTCTTC.

The V gene is TRBV7-9, the J gene TRBJ2-3; 7 bases map to TRBD1. V was clipped by 5 bases and J by 0 bases; unmatched bases: 5. CDR1 is SEHNR, CDR2 FQNEAQ, per germline (reference sequence). CDR3 size: 15 residues. CDR3 sequence reads: CASSPGTASTDTQYF. Written as DNA, the CDR3 is TGTGCCAGCAGCCCCGGGACAGCTAGCACAGATACGCAGTATTTT.

This clonotype turned up a few times. This chain connects TRBV28 to TRBJ2-5; D unresolved. This CDR3 has 12 amino acids. Per germline, CDR1 MDHEN and CDR2 SYDVKM. Trimming shortened V by 3 bases and J by 4 bases, and 6 bases separated the two germline ends. CDR3 DNA sequence: TGTGCCAGCAGTTTCGGTTTAGAGACCCAGTACTTC. Residues: CASSFGLETQYF.

The chain joins TRBV5-1 to TRBJ2-1; TRBD2 aligns across 7 bases. CDR1 is SGHRS, CDR2 YFSETQ, per germline. The CDR3 consists of 13 residues. Trimming took 2 bases from V and 9 from J; bases not matched to a gene: 5. The CDR3 reads CASSFPGLIEQFF. The CDR3 DNA is TGCGCCAGCAGCTTCCCGGGACTAATTGAGCAGTTCTTC. Supplemented by reference TRBV5-1 and TRBJ2-1, the full variable domain reads KAGVTQTPRYLIKTRGQQVTLSCSPISGHRSVSWYQQTPGQGLQFLFEYFSETQRNKGNFPGRFSGRQFSNSRSEMNVSTLELGDSALYLCASSFPGLIEQFFGPGTRLTVL.

The V call is TRBV10-3, the J call TRBJ2-1; no definite D call. Germline CDR1 is ENHRY and CDR2 is SYGVKD. The CDR3 is made up of 15 amino acids. Deletions cut 4 bases from V and 0 bases from J, with 10 bases between. The CDR3 is CAISGGTNSYNEQFF. The CDR3 DNA follows: TGTGCCATCAGTGGGGGAACGAACTCCTACAATGAGCAGTTCTTC.

In nucleotides, the CDR3 is TGTGCCAGCAGCCACCCGAGAGGGAACACCGGGGAGCTGTTTTTT. Its protein product is CASSHPRGNTGELFF. The V and J genes are TRBV14 and TRBJ2-2; D is unclear. The CDR3 has 15 residues. Per germline, CDR1 SGHDN and CDR2 FVKESK. The ends were cut back, 3 bases at V and 1 base at J, with 9 bases in the middle.

The chain uses TRBV5-1 and TRBJ1-2; 9 bases line up with TRBD1. J gave up 4 bases and V 5 bases, and 15 bases lay outside the gene matches. Germline CDR1 reads SGHRS; CDR2 reads YFSETQ. There are 17 residues in the CDR3. The CDR3 spells CASRTGTGSSPGYGYTF. The DNA of the CDR3 is TGCGCCAGCAGAACCGGGACAGGGTCCTCTCCGGGCTATGGCTACACCTTC.

This clonotype has just a few counts. The chain links TRBV5-1 to TRBJ2-5; D is unclear. The CDR3 is made up of 13 amino acids. The germline CDR1 and CDR2 sequences are SGHRS and YFSETQ. Trimming left V 0 bases short and J 1 base short, with 4 bases between. Here the CDR3 DNA reads TGCGCCAGCAGCTTGGTCATCCAAGAGACCCAGTACTTC. Translated: CASSLVIQETQYF.

There are many counts of this clonotype. V is TRBV5-1 and J is TRBJ2-7; D tentatively reads TRBD1 or TRBD2 (5 bases each). Germline V gene sequence: CDR1 SGHRS, CDR2 YFSETQ. The CDR3 is 14 amino acids. V shed 5 bases and J shed 2 bases, with 14 bases lying between them. CDR3 amino acids: CASSYRDGAYEQYF. Written as DNA, the CDR3 is TGCGCCAGCAGTTACCGGGACGGAGCCTACGAGCAGTACTTC.